What follows are 22 T cell receptor beta chains derived from one specimen sequenced in a study of blood T cell repertoires in COVID-19. Assay: immunoSEQ multiplex PCR; the TCRdb copy retains only in-frame clones and omits some. The sample has hundreds of thousands of clones; roughly four fifths are singletons. Material for sequencing was PBMCs or T cells enriched from blood (not recorded which). The receptors shown here come from a man in his forties who had been exposed to COVID-19.

This clone was seen a few times. The chain carries TRBV12-3 or TRBV12-4 and TRBJ2-1; D might be TRBD2 (6 bases). V was cut by 5 bases and J by 13 bases, with 15 bases left in between. The CDR3 contains 12 residues. CDR3 sequence (DNA): TGTGCCAGCAGTACCGCGACTAGGAATCAGTTCTTC. It yields the protein CASSTATRNQFF.

The chain uses TRBV6-5 and TRBJ2-1, with D possibly TRBD1 on 6 matching bases. The V gene's germline CDR1 is MNHEY and CDR2 SVGAGI. The ends were cut back, 8 bases at V and 6 bases at J, with 20 bases in the middle. The CDR3 runs to 15 residues. CDR3 nucleotide sequence: TGTGCCAGCGGGGGCGGAACCCTCCGATTCAATGAGCAGTTCTTC. Amino acid sequence: CASGGGTLRFNEQFF.

This clone has a single count. The J gene is TRBJ2-1, the V gene TRBV7-9, with D possibly being TRBD1 (5 bases). From germline, CDR1 is SEHNR and CDR2 FQNEAQ (reference sequence). This CDR3 comprises 13 residues. The V gene lost 4 bases and the J gene lost 11 bases, with 15 bases spanning the gap. The CDR3 is CASSSAQGIKQFF. DNA of the CDR3: TGTGCCAGCAGCTCAGCTCAGGGCATTAAGCAGTTCTTC.

The chain links TRBV23-1 to TRBJ1-1, with D maybe TRBD1 (6 bases). TRBV23-1 is sorted into the ORF group, with uncertain function. The CDR3 is 19 residues long. The ends were cut back, 3 bases at V and 0 bases at J, with 23 bases in the middle. The CDR3 DNA follows: TGCGCCAGCAGTCATCTGATCCCCACATTGGGGGGGCTGAACACTGAAGCTTTCTTT. Translating gives CASSHLIPTLGGLNTEAFF.

A few counts support this clone. The chain couples TRBV2 to TRBJ2-7; 7 bases fit TRBD2. Germline-derived CDR1 and CDR2 are SNHLY and FYNNEI. V shed 6 bases and J 7 bases; nucleotides not matched to a gene: 6. The CDR3 contains 12 residues. The CDR3 coding sequence is TGTGCCAGCAGCCCCGGGAGGTGGGAGCAGTACTTC. It is translated as CASSPGRWEQYF.

The chain is built from TRBV5-1 and TRBJ2-5, with 9 bases aligning to TRBD1. Germline lookup yields CDR1 SGHRS and CDR2 YFSETQ. The J segment lost 5 bases and the V segment lost 4 bases, leaving 9 bases of the junction unmatched. This CDR3 is built from 15 residues. CDR3 sequence (DNA): TGCGCCAGCAGCGATCGGGGACAGGGCCGGGAGACCCAGTACTTC. Translating it yields CASSDRGQGRETQYF.

V gene TRBV11-3 combines with J gene TRBJ2-6; tentatively, D is TRBD1 (5 bases). Between the trimmed V and J ends, which lost 5 bases and 2 bases, there was a span of 13 bases. The CDR3 covers 16 residues. Germline V gene lookup returns CDR1 SGHNT and CDR2 YENEEA. CDR3 loop: CASSISTTAGANVLTF. For the CDR3, the DNA is TGTGCCAGCAGCATATCCACGACAGCTGGGGCCAACGTCCTGACTTTC.

The rearrangement uses TRBV12-3 or TRBV12-4 and TRBJ2-2; tentatively, D is TRBD2 (6 bases). V lost 3 bases to trimming and J lost 6 bases, with 8 bases between them. The CDR3 length is 13 residues. CDR3 loop: CASSLWGAGELFF. The CDR3 region has the DNA TGTGCCAGCAGTTTGTGGGGGGCCGGGGAGCTGTTTTTT.

The chain combines TRBV11-2 with TRBJ1-3; no reliable D call. The V end was cut by 1 base, the J end by 0 bases, with 7 bases between. The CDR3 sequence is 15 residues long. The germline CDR1 and CDR2 sequences are SGHAT and FQNNGV. CDR3 protein: CASSLGGYSGNTIYF. In DNA form, the CDR3 reads TGTGCCAGCAGCTTAGGAGGCTACTCTGGAAACACCATATATTTT.

The V gene is TRBV11-2, the J gene TRBJ2-3, with 9 bases aligning to TRBD2. Looked up from germline, CDR1 is SGHAT and CDR2 is FQNNGV. The CDR3 totals 15 residues. With V trimmed by 5 bases and J by 6 bases, 9 bases remained unmatched. CDR3 residues: CASSRSGRRVDTQYF. The CDR3 DNA follows: TGTGCCAGCAGCCGTAGCGGGAGAAGGGTGGATACGCAGTATTTT.

This clone was counted between two and nine times. The V gene is TRBV2, the J gene TRBJ1-1; 10 nucleotides match TRBD1. The CDR3 length is 13 residues. Germline V gene lookup returns CDR1 SNHLY and CDR2 FYNNEI. Trimming cost V 8 bases and J 4 bases; bases outside gene matches: 4. The CDR3 bases are TGTGCCAGCGACAGGGGGCGAAGCACTGAAGCTTTCTTT. Translated, it gives CASDRGRSTEAFF.

The CDR3 region has the DNA TGTGCCAGTAGACCCCCGACAGGGAGGCAGCCCCAGCATTTT. Its translation: CASRPPTGRQPQHF. This rearrangement joins TRBV19 to TRBJ1-5, with 7 positions matching TRBD1. The CDR3 length is 14 residues. CDR1 and CDR2 (germline): LNHDA, SQIVND (reference sequence). The trim removed 6 bases at V and 7 bases at J, leaving 9 bases unmatched. Drawing the rest from reference TRBV19 and TRBJ1-5, the complete variable domain is DGGITQSPKYLFRKEGQNVTLSCEQNLNHDAMYWYRQDPGQGLRLIYYSQIVNDFQKGDIAEGYSVSREKKESFPLTVTSAQKNPTAFYLCASRPPTGRQPQHFGDGTRLSIL.

This clone was seen just once. The chain has TRBV5-1 and TRBJ1-1, with D perhaps TRBD1 (6 bases). The CDR3 loop spans 14 amino acids. V was shortened by 2 bases and J by 5 bases, with 13 bases between the two germline ends. Germline values: CDR1 SGHRS, CDR2 YFSETQ. The CDR3 region has the DNA TGCGCCAGCAGCTTACAGGGACCTTCGACTGAAGCTTTCTTT. It translates to CASSLQGPSTEAFF.

The CDR3 nucleotides read TGTGCCAGCAGAAAACGTGGGGCGGATGGGTACGAGCAGTACTTC. This encodes CASRKRGADGYEQYF. J is TRBJ2-7 and V is TRBV6-5, with a tentative D call TRBD1 (5 bases). Germline V gene data show CDR1 as MNHEY and CDR2 as SVGAGI. The V gene lost 6 bases and the J gene lost 4 bases, with 19 bases spanning the gap. The CDR3 runs 15 residues.

The chain recombines TRBV6-5 with TRBJ1-2; a weak D match, TRBD1 (6 bases). The CDR3 is made up of 13 amino acids. The V end lost 6 bases, the J end lost 5 bases, and 13 bases lay between the germline ends. Germline CDR1 is MNHEY and CDR2 is SVGAGI. CDR3 sequence reads: CASRRQVRYGYTF. The DNA of the CDR3 is TGTGCCAGCAGACGACAGGTTCGGTATGGCTACACCTTC.

In DNA, the CDR3 is TGTGCCAGCAGCCGTATTAACACTGAAGCTTTCTTT. The encoded protein is CASSRINTEAFF. This chain joins TRBV7-6 and TRBJ1-1; D gene uncertain. Germline CDR1 reads SGHVS; CDR2 reads FNYEAQ. The V end lost 5 bases, the J end lost 2 bases, and 6 bases lay between the germline ends. The CDR3 sequence is 12 residues long.

The chain links TRBV6-5 to TRBJ2-1; D is ambiguous. The CDR3 extends over 15 amino acids. The V gene's germline CDR1 is MNHEY and CDR2 SVGAGI. Trimming cost V 6 bases and J 2 bases, with 14 bases left between them. The CDR3 DNA reads TGTGCCAGCAGCCTTGATTGGCGGACCTACAATGAGCAGTTCTTC. The encoded protein is CASSLDWRTYNEQFF.

CDR3 loop: CASSEDRGGQYF. DNA for the CDR3: TGCGCCAGCAGCGAGGACCGAGGGGGGCAGTATTTT. This chain connects TRBV5-1 to TRBJ2-3; D is perhaps TRBD1 (6 bases). This CDR3 is built from 12 residues. V was clipped by 4 bases and J by 11 bases, with 14 bases between them. Germline V gene data show CDR1 as SGHRS and CDR2 as YFSETQ.

This clone was detected once. The rearrangement joins TRBV6-5 to TRBJ1-1; no firm D call. The ends were cut back, 0 bases at V and 8 bases at J, with 13 bases in the middle. This CDR3 spans 14 amino acids. CDR1 is MNHEY, CDR2 SVGAGI, per germline. CDR3 nucleotide sequence: TGTGCCAGCAGTTACTCGATTTTTCAGAACGAAGCTTTCTTT. This sequence encodes CASSYSIFQNEAFF.

V is TRBV11-3 and J is TRBJ2-7, with a possible D match to TRBD2 (6 bases). The germline V gene encodes CDR1 SGHNT and CDR2 YENEEA. The CDR3 has 15 residues. With 2 bases removed from V and 3 bases from J, the gap between germline ends came to 14 bases. CDR3 bases: TGTGCCAGCAGCTTATATGAGGGAGCGGGCTACGAGCAGTACTTC. Its translation is CASSLYEGAGYEQYF.

J is TRBJ2-1 and V is TRBV24-1; 9 positions agree with TRBD2. J lost 6 bases, V lost 3 bases, and 11 bases had no gene match. Per the germline V gene, CDR1 is KGHDR and CDR2 is SFDVKD. CDR3 length: 17 amino acids. CDR3 amino acids: CATSDPSAGGPPNEQFF. The CDR3 nucleotides read TGTGCCACCAGTGATCCGTCAGCGGGAGGTCCCCCCAATGAGCAGTTCTTC.

As regards this clone: A read error may account for a junction end that differs from germline. The chain is built from TRBV10-3 and TRBJ2-6; 9 nucleotides line up with TRBD2. The CDR3 extends over 24 amino acids. Germline loops: CDR1 ENHRY, CDR2 SYGVKD. The CDR3 here is CAISESPGPMISSGTKAGANVPTF. The CDR3 DNA sequence: TGTGCCATCAGTGAGTCGCCGGGACCGATGATTTCTAGCGGGACCAAGGCTGGGGCCAACGTCCCGACTTTC.